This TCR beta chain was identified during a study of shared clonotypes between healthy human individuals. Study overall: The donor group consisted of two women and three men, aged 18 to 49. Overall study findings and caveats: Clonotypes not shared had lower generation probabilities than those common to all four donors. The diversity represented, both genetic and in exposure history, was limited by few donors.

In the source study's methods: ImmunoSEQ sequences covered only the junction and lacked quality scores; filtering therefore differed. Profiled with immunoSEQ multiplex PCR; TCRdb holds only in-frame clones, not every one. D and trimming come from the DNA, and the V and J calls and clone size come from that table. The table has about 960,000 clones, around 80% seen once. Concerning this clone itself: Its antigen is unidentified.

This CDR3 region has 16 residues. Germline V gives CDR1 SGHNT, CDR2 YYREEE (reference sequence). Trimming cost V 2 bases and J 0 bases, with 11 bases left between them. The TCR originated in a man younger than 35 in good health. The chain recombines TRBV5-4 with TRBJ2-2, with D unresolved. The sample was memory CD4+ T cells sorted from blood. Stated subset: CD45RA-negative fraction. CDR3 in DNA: TGTGCCAGCAGCTTAACCAGCTTCGCGAACACCGGGGAGCTGTTTTTT. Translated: CASSLTSFANTGELFF.